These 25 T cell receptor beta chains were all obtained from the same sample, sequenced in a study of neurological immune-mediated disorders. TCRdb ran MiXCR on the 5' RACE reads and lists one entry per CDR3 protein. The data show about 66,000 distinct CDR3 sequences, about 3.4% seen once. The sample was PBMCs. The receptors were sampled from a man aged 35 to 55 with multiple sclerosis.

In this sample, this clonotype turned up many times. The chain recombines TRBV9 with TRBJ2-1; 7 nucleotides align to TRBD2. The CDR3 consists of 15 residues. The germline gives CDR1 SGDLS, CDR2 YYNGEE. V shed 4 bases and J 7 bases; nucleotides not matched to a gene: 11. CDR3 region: CASSIAVAGWNEQFF. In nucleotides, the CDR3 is TGTGCCAGCAGCATAGCGGTAGCGGGTTGGAATGAGCAGTTCTTC. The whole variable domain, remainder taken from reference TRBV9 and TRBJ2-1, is DSGVTQTPKHLITATGQRVTLRCSPRSGDLSVYWYQQSLDQGLQFLIQYYNGEERAKGNILERFSAQQFPDLHSELNLSSLELGDSALYFCASSIAVAGWNEQFFGPGTRLTVL.

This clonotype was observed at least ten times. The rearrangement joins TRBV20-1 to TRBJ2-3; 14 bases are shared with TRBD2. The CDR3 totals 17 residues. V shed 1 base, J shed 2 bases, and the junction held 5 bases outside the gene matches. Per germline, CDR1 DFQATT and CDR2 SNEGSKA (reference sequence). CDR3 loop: CSARVRTSGGHTDTQYF. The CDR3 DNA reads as TGCAGTGCTAGAGTTCGGACTAGCGGGGGGCACACAGATACGCAGTATTTT.

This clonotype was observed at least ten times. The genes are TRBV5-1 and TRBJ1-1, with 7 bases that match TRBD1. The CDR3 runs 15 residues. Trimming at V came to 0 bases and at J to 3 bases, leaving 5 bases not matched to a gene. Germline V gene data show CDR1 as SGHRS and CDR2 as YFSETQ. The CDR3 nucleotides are TGCGCCAGCAGCTTGGTAGGGGGCTCGGACACTGAAGCTTTCTTT. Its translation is CASSLVGGSDTEAFF.

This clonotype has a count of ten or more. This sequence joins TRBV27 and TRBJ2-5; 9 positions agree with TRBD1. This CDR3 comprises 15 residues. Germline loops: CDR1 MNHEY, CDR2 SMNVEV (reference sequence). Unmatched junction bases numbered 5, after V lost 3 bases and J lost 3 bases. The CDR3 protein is CASSFGQGPEETQYF. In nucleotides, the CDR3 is TGTGCCAGCAGTTTTGGACAGGGGCCCGAAGAGACCCAGTACTTC.

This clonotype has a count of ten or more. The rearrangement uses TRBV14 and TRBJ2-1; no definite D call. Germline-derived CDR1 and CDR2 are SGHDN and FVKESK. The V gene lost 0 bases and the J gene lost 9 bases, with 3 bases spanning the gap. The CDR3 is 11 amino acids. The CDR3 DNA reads TGTGCCAGCAGCCAAGAAGCTGAGCAGTTCTTC. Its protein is CASSQEAEQFF.

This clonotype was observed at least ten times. The CDR3 reads CASSSYGTATNEKLFF. The CDR3 coding sequence is TGTGCCAGCAGCTCATATGGGACAGCAACTAATGAAAAACTGTTTTTT. The rearrangement uses TRBV7-9 and TRBJ1-4; TRBD1 agrees at 7 bases. Trimming cost V 4 bases and J 0 bases; bases outside gene matches: 5. Germline CDR1 is SEHNR and CDR2 is FQNEAQ (reference sequence). The CDR3 has 16 residues.

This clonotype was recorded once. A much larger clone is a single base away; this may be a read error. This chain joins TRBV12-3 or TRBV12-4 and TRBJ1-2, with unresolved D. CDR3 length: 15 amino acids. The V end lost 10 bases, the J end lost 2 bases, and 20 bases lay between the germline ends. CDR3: CANSLWAVKNYGYTF. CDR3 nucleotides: TGTGCCAACAGCCTATGGGCGGTGAAGAACTATGGCTACACCTTC.

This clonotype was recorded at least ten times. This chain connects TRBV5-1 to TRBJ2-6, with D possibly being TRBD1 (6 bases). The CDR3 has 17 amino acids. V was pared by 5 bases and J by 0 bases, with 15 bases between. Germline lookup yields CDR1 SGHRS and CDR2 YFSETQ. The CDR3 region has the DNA TGCGCCAGCAGAGAGGACAGAGACTCCTCTGGGGCCAACGTCCTGACTTTC. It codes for CASREDRDSSGANVLTF.

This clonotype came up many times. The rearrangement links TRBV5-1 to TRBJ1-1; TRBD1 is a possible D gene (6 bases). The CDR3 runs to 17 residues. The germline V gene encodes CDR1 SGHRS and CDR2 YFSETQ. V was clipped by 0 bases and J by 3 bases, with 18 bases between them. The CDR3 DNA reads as TGCGCCAGCAGCTTGGCCGGGGGGCGGGTTTCGGACACTGAAGCTTTCTTT. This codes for CASSLAGGRVSDTEAFF.

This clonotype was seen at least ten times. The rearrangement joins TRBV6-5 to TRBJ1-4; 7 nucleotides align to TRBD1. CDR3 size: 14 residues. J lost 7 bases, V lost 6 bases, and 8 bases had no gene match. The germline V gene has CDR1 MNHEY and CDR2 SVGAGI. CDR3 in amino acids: CASSLYRGGEKLFF. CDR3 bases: TGTGCCAGCAGCTTATACAGGGGAGGTGAAAAACTGTTTTTT.

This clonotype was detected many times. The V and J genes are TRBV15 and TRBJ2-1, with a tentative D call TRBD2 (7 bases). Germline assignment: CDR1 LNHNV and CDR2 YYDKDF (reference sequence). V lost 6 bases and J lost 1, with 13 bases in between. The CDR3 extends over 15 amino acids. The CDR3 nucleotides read TGTGCCACCAGTCCCGGGGGGCAATCCTACAATGAGCAGTTCTTC. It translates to CATSPGGQSYNEQFF.

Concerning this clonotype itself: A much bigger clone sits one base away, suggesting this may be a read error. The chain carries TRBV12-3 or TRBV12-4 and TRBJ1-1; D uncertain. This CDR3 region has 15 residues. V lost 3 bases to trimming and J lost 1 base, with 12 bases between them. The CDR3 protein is CASSFQVTTNTEAFF. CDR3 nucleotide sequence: TGTGCCAGCAGTTTTCAGGTGACGACGAACACTGAAGCTTTCTTT.

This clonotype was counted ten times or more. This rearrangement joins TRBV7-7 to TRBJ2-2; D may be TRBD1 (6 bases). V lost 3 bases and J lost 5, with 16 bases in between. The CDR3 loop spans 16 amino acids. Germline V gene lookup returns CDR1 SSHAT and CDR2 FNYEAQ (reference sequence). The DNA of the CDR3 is TGTGCCAGCAGCTTTGGGGCAGGGGCCACGACCGGGGAGCTGTTTTTT. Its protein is CASSFGAGATTGELFF. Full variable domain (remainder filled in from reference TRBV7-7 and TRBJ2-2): GAGVSQSPRYKVTKRGQDVTLRCDPISSHATLYWYQQALGQGPEFLTYFNYEAQPDKSGLPSDRFSAERPEGSISTLTIQRTEQRDSAMYRCASSFGAGATTGELFFGEGSRLTVL.

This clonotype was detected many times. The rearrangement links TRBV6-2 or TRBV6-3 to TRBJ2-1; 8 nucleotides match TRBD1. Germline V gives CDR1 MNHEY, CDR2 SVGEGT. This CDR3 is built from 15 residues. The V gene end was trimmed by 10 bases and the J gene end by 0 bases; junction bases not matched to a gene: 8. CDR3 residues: CATERQGSSYNEQFF. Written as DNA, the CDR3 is TGTGCCACCGAAAGACAGGGGAGCTCCTACAATGAGCAGTTCTTC.

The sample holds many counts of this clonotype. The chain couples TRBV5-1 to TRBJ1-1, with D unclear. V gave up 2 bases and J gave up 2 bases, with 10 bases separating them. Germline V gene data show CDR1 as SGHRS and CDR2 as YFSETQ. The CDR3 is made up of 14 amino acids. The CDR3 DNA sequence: TGCGCCAGCAGCTTTTCCCGTAGTAACACTGAAGCTTTCTTT. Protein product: CASSFSRSNTEAFF.

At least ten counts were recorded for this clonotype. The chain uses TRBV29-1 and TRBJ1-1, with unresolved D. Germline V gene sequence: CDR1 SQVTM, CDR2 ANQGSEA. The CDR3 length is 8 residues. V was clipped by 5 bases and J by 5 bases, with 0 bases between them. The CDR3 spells CSVTEAFF. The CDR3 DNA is TGCAGCGTTACTGAAGCTTTCTTT. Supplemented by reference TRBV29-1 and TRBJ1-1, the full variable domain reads SAVISQKPSRDICQRGTSLTIQCQVDSQVTMMFWYRQQPGQSLTLIATANQGSEATYESGFVIDKFPISRPNLTFSTLTVSNMSPEDSSIYLCSVTEAFFGQGTRLTVV.

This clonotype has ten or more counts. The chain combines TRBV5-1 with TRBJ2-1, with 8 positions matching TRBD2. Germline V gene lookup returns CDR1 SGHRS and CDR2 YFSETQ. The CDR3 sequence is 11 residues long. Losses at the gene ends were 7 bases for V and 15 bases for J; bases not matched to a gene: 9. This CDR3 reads CASLGQRERFF. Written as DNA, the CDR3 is TGCGCCAGCCTTGGGCAGCGGGAGAGGTTCTTC.

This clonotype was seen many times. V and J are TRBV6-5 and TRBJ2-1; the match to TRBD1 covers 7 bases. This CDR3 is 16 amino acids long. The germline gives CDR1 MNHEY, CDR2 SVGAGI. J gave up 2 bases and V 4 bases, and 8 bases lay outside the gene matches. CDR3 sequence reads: CASSSTGDRAYNEQFF. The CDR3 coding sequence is TGTGCCAGCAGTTCGACCGGGGACAGAGCCTACAATGAGCAGTTCTTC.

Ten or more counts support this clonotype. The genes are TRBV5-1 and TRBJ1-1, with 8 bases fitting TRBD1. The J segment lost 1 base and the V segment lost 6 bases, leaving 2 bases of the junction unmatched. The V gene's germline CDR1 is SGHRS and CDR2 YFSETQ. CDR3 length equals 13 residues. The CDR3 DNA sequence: TGCGCCAGCACCGGGACAGGGAACACTGAAGCTTTCTTT. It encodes CASTGTGNTEAFF. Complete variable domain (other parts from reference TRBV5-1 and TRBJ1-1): KAGVTQTPRYLIKTRGQQVTLSCSPISGHRSVSWYQQTPGQGLQFLFEYFSETQRNKGNFPGRFSGRQFSNSRSEMNVSTLELGDSALYLCASTGTGNTEAFFGQGTRLTVV.

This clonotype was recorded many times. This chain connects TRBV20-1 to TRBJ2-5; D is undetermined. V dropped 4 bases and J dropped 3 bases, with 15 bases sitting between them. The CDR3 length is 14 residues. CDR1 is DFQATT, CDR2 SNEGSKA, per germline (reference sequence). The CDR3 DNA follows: TGCAGTGCTATAGGCGAACTTACTAAAGAGACCCAGTACTTC. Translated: CSAIGELTKETQYF.

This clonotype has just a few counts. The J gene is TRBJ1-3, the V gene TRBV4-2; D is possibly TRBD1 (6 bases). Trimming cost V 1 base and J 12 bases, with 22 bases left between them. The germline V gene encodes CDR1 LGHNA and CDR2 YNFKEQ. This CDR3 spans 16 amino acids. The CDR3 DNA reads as TGTGCCAGCAGCCAAGTCGGTGCAGGGGAGGGAAAAAACATATATTTT. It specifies CASSQVGAGEGKNIYF.

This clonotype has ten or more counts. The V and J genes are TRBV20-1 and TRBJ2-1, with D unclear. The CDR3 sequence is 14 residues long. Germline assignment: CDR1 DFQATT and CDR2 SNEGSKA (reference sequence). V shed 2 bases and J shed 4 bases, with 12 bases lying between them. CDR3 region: CSARPGYRYNEQFF. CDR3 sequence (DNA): TGCAGTGCTAGACCCGGGTATCGGTACAATGAGCAGTTCTTC.

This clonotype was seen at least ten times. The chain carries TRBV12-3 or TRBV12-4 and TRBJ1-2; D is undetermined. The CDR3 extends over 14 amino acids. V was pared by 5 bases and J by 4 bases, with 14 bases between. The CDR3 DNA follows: TGTGCCAGCAGTCCCCCCCTAGAACCCTATGGCTACACCTTC. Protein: CASSPPLEPYGYTF.

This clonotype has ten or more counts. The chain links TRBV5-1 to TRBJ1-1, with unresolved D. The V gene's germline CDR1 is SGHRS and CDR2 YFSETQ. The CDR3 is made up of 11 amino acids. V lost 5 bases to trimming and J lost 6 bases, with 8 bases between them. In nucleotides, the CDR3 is TGCGCCAGCAGGGGGAGTGCTGAAGCTTTCTTT. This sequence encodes CASRGSAEAFF.

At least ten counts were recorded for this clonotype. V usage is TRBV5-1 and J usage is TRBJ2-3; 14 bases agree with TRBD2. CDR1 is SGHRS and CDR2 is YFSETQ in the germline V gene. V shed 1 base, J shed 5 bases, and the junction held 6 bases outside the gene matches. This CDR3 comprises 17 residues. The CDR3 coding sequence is TGCGCCAGCAGCTTGATGGGACTAGCGGGGGAAGGAGATACGCAGTATTTT. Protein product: CASSLMGLAGEGDTQYF.